The 24 T cell receptor beta chains below come from one sample, sequenced in a study of T cell clonotyping in hematopoietic cell transplantation. Method: immunoSEQ multiplex PCR; TCRdb's copy keeps in-frame clones and lacks some. The sample shows more than 4,500 clones, around 78% of them seen only once. The sequencing here drew on peripheral blood mononuclear cells, taken 30 days after allogeneic stem cell transplant. These receptors came from a male patient between 60 and 69 years old who had an allogeneic stem cell transplant from an unrelated donor, so the T cells may come from the graft donor. Some clones in this sample may be carry-over from other donors' samples.

This clone was counted once. The chain couples TRBV11-2 to TRBJ2-7; 8 nucleotides align to TRBD1. Trimming at V came to 0 bases and at J to 7 bases, leaving 11 bases not matched to a gene. CDR1 SGHAT and CDR2 FQNNGV come from the germline V gene. The CDR3 has 16 amino acids. CDR3 coding DNA: TGTGCCAGCAGCTTAGAGGCGACAGGGGCTACATCGGAGCAGTACTTC. It codes for CASSLEATGATSEQYF.

Comments on this clone: This could be a read error, since a much larger clone is one nucleotide away. This chain joins TRBV7-9 and TRBJ1-1; D is unclear. The CDR3 covers 13 residues. Germline assignment: CDR1 SEHNR and CDR2 FQNEAQ (reference sequence). V dropped 0 bases and J dropped 1 base, with 3 bases sitting between them. CDR3 nucleotides: TGTGCCAGCAGCTTAGCCGGGAACACTGAAGCTTTCTTT. Protein sequence: CASSLAGNTEAFF.

The rearrangement joins TRBV7-8 to TRBJ2-5; D tentatively fits TRBD1 or TRBD2 (6 bases each). This CDR3 comprises 14 residues. Trimming stripped 6 bases from V and 1 base from J, with 12 bases between. The germline CDR1 and CDR2 sequences are SGHVS and FQNEAQ. This CDR3 is CASRPRGAQETQYF. The CDR3 region has the DNA TGTGCCAGCAGACCAAGGGGGGCCCAAGAGACCCAGTACTTC.

This rearrangement joins TRBV30 to TRBJ1-3; no clear D gene. V was clipped by 0 bases and J by 8 bases, with 11 bases between them. Per the germline V gene, CDR1 is GTSNPN and CDR2 is SVGIG (reference sequence). CDR3 size: 13 residues. The CDR3 sequence is CAWSVLEAHTIYF. The CDR3 DNA follows: TGTGCCTGGAGTGTACTCGAGGCCCACACCATATATTTT.

This sequence joins TRBV6-1 and TRBJ2-7; D gene uncertain. The CDR3 has 11 residues. V dropped 3 bases and J dropped 8 bases, with 8 bases sitting between them. CDR1 and CDR2 from the germline V gene are MNHNS and SASEGT. As DNA, the CDR3 is TGTGCCAGCAGTGATGCGGCAAAGCAGTACTTC. Translating gives CASSDAAKQYF.

The chain links TRBV6-6 to TRBJ1-5; D may be TRBD1 (6 bases). The germline V gene has CDR1 MNHNY and CDR2 SVGAGI (reference sequence). V was pared by 6 bases and J by 2 bases, with 14 bases between. The CDR3 contains 15 residues. The CDR3: CASREQGGGNQPQHF. The CDR3 bases are TGTGCCAGCAGGGAACAAGGGGGGGGCAATCAGCCCCAGCATTTT.

This sequence joins TRBV7-6 and TRBJ2-3; 15 bases match TRBD2. The V and J ends lost 5 bases and 6 bases, in that order; junction bases with no gene match: 18. The germline V gene has CDR1 SGHVS and CDR2 FNYEAQ. This CDR3 has 20 residues. The CDR3 coding sequence is TGTGCCAGCAGCACGGGAGCCGGGACTAGCGGGGGGACGTGGGTGGATACGCAGTATTTT. Translating it yields CASSTGAGTSGGTWVDTQYF.

The rearrangement uses TRBV2 and TRBJ2-7, with TRBD2 matching 11 bases. The CDR3 consists of 15 residues. Per germline, CDR1 SNHLY and CDR2 FYNNEI. V gave up 6 bases and J gave up 0 bases; unmatched junction bases: 4. This chain's CDR3 is CASRASGRLSYEQYF. CDR3 DNA: TGTGCCAGCAGAGCTAGCGGGAGGCTCTCCTACGAGCAGTACTTC.

The genes are TRBV29-1 and TRBJ2-2; D is possibly TRBD1 (8 bases). V shed 7 bases and J shed 8 bases, with 20 bases lying between them. CDR3 length: 14 amino acids. Germline V gives CDR1 SQVTM, CDR2 ANQGSEA. The CDR3 nucleotides are TGCAGCGGTGACAGGGGAGGGATAAGAGGGGAGCTGTTTTTT. Translating it yields CSGDRGGIRGELFF.

The gene calls are TRBV29-1 and TRBJ2-7, with 8 bases identical to TRBD1. V was clipped by 0 bases and J by 3 bases; unmatched bases: 10. There are 16 residues in the CDR3. Germline V gene lookup returns CDR1 SQVTM and CDR2 ANQGSEA. The CDR3 here is CSVEDRAGGSFYEQYF. As DNA, the CDR3 is TGCAGCGTTGAAGACCGAGCAGGGGGCTCGTTCTACGAGCAGTACTTC.

The V and J genes are TRBV6-1 and TRBJ2-7; D gene unclear. V lost 2 bases to trimming and J lost 5 bases, with 16 bases between them. This CDR3 is built from 15 residues. CDR1 is MNHNS and CDR2 is SASEGT in the germline V gene. Here the CDR3 reads CASSELDWVLNEQYF. The CDR3 nucleotides are TGTGCCAGCAGTGAATTGGATTGGGTTCTCAACGAGCAGTACTTC.

For the CDR3, the DNA is TGTGCCAGCAGCCGGACTAGAAGAGAGACCCAGTACTTC. Its translation: CASSRTRRETQYF. The chain is built from TRBV6-5 and TRBJ2-5; 7 bases match TRBD2. From germline, CDR1 is MNHEY and CDR2 SVGAGI. V lost 6 bases to trimming and J lost 4 bases; unmatched junction nucleotides: 5. This CDR3 is 13 amino acids long.

This chain joins TRBV6-1 and TRBJ1-2, with 11 bases fitting TRBD1. Trimming took 1 base from V and 7 from J; bases not matched to a gene: 5. The germline V gene encodes CDR1 MNHNS and CDR2 SASEGT. The CDR3 has 15 residues. In DNA form, the CDR3 reads TGTGCCAGCAGTGAAGAGGGACAGGGGGTGAGTGGCTACACCTTC. Translation gives CASSEEGQGVSGYTF.

This sequence joins TRBV6-1 and TRBJ1-2; maybe TRBD1 (5 bases). The germline gives CDR1 MNHNS, CDR2 SASEGT. V lost 6 bases, J lost 7 bases, and 12 bases lay in between. CDR3 size: 12 residues. The CDR3: CASRIGDGGYTF. DNA of the CDR3: TGTGCCAGCAGGATAGGGGACGGTGGCTACACCTTC.

This chain uses TRBV11-2 with TRBJ2-5; D remains ambiguous. The CDR3 runs 16 residues. V was pared by 0 bases and J by 0 bases, with 11 bases between. Germline V gives CDR1 SGHAT, CDR2 FQNNGV. Written as DNA, the CDR3 is TGTGCCAGCAGCTTAGATATCTCGTACAACCAAGAGACCCAGTACTTC. Its protein is CASSLDISYNQETQYF.

The chain has TRBV27 and TRBJ1-5; no reliable D call. Germline V gives CDR1 MNHEY, CDR2 SMNVEV (reference sequence). The CDR3 is made up of 14 amino acids. Trimming removed 8 bases at V and 2 bases at J, with 13 bases between. CDR3 sequence (DNA): TGTGCCAGCCGCCGGGCAGGCGGCAATCAGCCCCAGCATTTT. It encodes CASRRAGGNQPQHF.

The count of this clone is one. The V and J genes are TRBV27 and TRBJ1-1, with TRBD1 as a possible D gene (6 bases). Trimming stripped 6 bases from V and 7 bases from J, with 12 bases between. Germline V CDR1 and CDR2: MNHEY, SMNVEV (reference sequence). The CDR3 sequence is 12 residues long. DNA of the CDR3: TGTGCCAGCAGCCAGACAGGCGTTGAAGCTTTCTTT. It specifies CASSQTGVEAFF.

V is TRBV30 and J is TRBJ2-3; no firm D call. V lost 0 bases to trimming and J lost 9 bases, with 7 bases between them. This CDR3 region has 11 residues. Germline V gene lookup returns CDR1 GTSNPN and CDR2 SVGIG (reference sequence). CDR3 nucleotides: TGTGCCTGGAGTGTGGGTGAAACGCAGTATTTT. Protein product: CAWSVGETQYF.

This clone was seen just once. This chain uses TRBV2 with TRBJ2-3; no definite D call. Germline lookup yields CDR1 SNHLY and CDR2 FYNNEI. The germline V and J ends were trimmed by 2 bases and 1 base, with 7 bases remaining between them. The CDR3 covers 14 residues. The CDR3 bases are TGTGCCAGCAGTGAATGGGCGGGCACAGATACGCAGTATTTT. Its translation is CASSEWAGTDTQYF.

The rearrangement links TRBV19 to TRBJ1-1, with 7 bases fitting TRBD1. Germline CDR1 LNHDA, CDR2 SQIVND (reference sequence). After removal of 0 bases from V and 3 bases from J, the junction contained 4 bases not matched to a gene. CDR3 size: 15 residues. In DNA form, the CDR3 reads TGTGCCAGTAGTATAGATAGGACAGGAGACACTGAAGCTTTCTTT. This encodes CASSIDRTGDTEAFF. The full variable domain, with the rest looked up from reference TRBV19 and TRBJ1-1, is DGGITQSPKYLFRKEGQNVTLSCEQNLNHDAMYWYRQDPGQGLRLIYYSQIVNDFQKGDIAEGYSVSREKKESFPLTVTSAQKNPTAFYLCASSIDRTGDTEAFFGQGTRLTVV.

This chain joins TRBV7-9 and TRBJ2-7; 7 bases line up with TRBD1. The CDR3 consists of 18 residues. Germline lookup yields CDR1 SEHNR and CDR2 FQNEAQ (reference sequence). V dropped 1 base and J dropped 4; count of bases not matched to a gene: 16. This chain's CDR3 is CASSLGSFVRGTIYEQYF. CDR3 bases: TGTGCCAGCAGCTTAGGTTCCTTCGTCAGGGGGACAATATACGAGCAGTACTTC.

This clone was seen a few times. This chain connects TRBV6-5 to TRBJ2-7; 9 bases line up with TRBD1. The V gene end was trimmed by 2 bases and the J gene end by 1 base; junction bases not matched to a gene: 6. The germline gives CDR1 MNHEY, CDR2 SVGAGI. The CDR3 consists of 16 residues. The DNA for the CDR3 is TGTGCCAGCAGTTACGATACAGGGGGCTATTCCTACGAGCAGTACTTC. Translation gives CASSYDTGGYSYEQYF.

CDR3 protein: CASSHGRHRDTYNEQFF. For the CDR3, the DNA is TGTGCCAGCAGCCATGGAAGACACCGGGACACCTACAATGAGCAGTTCTTC. This chain joins TRBV7-6 and TRBJ2-1, with D perhaps TRBD1 (6 bases). The CDR3 length is 17 residues. Trimming left V 5 bases short and J 2 bases short, with 19 bases between. In germline, CDR1 is SGHVS, CDR2 FNYEAQ.

The chain combines TRBV30 with TRBJ2-2, with D tentatively TRBD2 (5 bases). CDR3 length: 14 residues. CDR1 is GTSNPN and CDR2 is SVGIG in the germline V gene (reference sequence). The germline V and J ends were trimmed by 5 bases and 1 base, with 11 bases remaining between them. CDR3 residues: CAWDFGLNTGELFF. The DNA for the CDR3 is TGTGCCTGGGATTTCGGACTGAACACCGGGGAGCTGTTTTTT.